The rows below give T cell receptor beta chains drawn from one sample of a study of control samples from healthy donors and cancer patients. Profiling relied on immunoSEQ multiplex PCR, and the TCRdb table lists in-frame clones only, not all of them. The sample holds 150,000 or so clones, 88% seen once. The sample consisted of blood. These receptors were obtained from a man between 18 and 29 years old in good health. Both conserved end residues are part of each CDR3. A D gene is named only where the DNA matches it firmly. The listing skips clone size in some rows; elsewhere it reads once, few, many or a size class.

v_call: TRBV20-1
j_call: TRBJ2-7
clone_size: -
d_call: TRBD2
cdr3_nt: TGCAGTGCGACCAGGGAGGGGCAGTACTTC
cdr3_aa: CSATREGQYF

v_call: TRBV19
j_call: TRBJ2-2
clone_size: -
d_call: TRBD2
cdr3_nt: TGTGCCAGTAGTATTTTAGCGGGGGGTCTACCGGGGGAGCTGTTTTTT
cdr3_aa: CASSILAGGLPGELFF

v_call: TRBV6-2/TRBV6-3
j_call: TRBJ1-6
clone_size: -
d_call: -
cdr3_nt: TGTGCCAGCAGTTACGGGACATATAATTCACCCCTCCACTTT
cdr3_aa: CASSYGTYNSPLHF

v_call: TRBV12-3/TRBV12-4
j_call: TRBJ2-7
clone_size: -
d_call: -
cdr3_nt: TGTGCCAGCAGTACCGGGGAGTACGAGCAGTACTTC
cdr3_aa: CASSTGEYEQYF

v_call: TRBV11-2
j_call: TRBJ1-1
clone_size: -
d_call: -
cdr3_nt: TGTGCCAGCAGCTTCAATCCGAACACTGAAGCTTTCTTT
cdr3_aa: CASSFNPNTEAFF

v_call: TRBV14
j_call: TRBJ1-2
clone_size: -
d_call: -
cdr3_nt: TGTGCCAGCACTACAATACAGGGTCGTGGCTACACCTTC
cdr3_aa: CASTTIQGRGYTF

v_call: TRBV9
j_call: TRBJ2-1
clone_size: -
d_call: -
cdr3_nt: TGTGCCAGCAGCCCGTCGGTGAAGGGCAACAATGAGCAGTTCTTC
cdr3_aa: CASSPSVKGNNEQFF

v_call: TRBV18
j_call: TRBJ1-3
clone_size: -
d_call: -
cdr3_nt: TGTGCCAGCTCCCGGGGGACTGGAAACACCATATATTTT
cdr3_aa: CASSRGTGNTIYF

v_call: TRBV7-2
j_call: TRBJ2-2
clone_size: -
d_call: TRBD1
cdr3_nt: TGTGCCAGCAGCTTCGGGACAGGGGAGATTATTTCCGGCACCGGGGAGCTGTTTTTT
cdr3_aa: CASSFGTGEIISGTGELFF

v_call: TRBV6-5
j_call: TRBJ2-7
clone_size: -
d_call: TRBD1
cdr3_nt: TGTGCCAGCAGACCCCGGCAGGGGGCAGGTGAGCAGTACTTC
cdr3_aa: CASRPRQGAGEQYF

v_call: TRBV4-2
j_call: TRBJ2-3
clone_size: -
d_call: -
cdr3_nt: TGTGCCAGCAGCCGGGAGTCGGGGGATGAGACAGATACGCAGTATTTT
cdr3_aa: CASSRESGDETDTQYF

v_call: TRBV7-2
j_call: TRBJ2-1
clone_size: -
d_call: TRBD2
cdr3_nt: TGTGCCAGCAGCTTGAGCGGGGGGGCCAATGAGCAGTTCTTC
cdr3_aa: CASSLSGGANEQFF

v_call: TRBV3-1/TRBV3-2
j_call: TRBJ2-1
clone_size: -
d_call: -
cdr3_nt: TGTGCCAGCAGCCCTGCTAGCGAAGGCAATGAGCAGTTCTTC
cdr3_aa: CASSPASEGNEQFF

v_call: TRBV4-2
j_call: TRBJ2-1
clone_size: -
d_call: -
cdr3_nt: TGTGCCAGCAGCCAAGATCTAGAGACAGGACTCTACAATGAGCAGTTCTTC
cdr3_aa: CASSQDLETGLYNEQFF

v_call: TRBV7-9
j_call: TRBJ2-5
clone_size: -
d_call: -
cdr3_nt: TGTGCCACGGGGGTGGGGCAGGACTTGGACTTC
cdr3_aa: CATGVGQDLDF

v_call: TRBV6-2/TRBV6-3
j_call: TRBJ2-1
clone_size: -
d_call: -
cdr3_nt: TGTGCCAGCAGTAAGCCGGACGGCTTCGATGAGCAGTTCTTC
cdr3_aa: CASSKPDGFDEQFF

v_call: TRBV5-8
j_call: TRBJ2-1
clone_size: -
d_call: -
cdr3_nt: TGTGCCAGCAGCTTTAGAGGGGACTCCTACAATGAGCAGTTCTTC
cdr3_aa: CASSFRGDSYNEQFF

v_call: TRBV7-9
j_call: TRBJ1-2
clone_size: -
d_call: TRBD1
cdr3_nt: TGTGCCAGCAGCTCCCCGGGACAGGGGATTTTTGATGGCTACACCTTC
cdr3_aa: CASSSPGQGIFDGYTF

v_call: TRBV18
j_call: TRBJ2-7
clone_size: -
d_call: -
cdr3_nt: TGTGCCAGCTCACCGGAGGGTTTAATGAACGAGCAGTACTTC
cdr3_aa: CASSPEGLMNEQYF

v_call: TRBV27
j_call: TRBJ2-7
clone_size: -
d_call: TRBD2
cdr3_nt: TGTGCCAGCCGACTAGCGGGGGGGCCCTACGAGCAGTACTTC
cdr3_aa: CASRLAGGPYEQYF

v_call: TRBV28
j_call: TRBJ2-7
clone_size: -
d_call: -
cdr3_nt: TGTGCCAGCAGCCTAGGGGGGCTTTCCTACGAGCAGTACTTC
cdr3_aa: CASSLGGLSYEQYF

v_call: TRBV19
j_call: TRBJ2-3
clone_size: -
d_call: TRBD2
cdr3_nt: TGTGCCAGTAGTACCCAGCGGGAGACCACAGATACGCAGTATTTT
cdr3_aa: CASSTQRETTDTQYF

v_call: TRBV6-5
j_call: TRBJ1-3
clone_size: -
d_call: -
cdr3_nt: TGTGCCAGCAGTTACGATAGGTACTCTGGAAACACCATATATTTT
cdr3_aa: CASSYDRYSGNTIYF

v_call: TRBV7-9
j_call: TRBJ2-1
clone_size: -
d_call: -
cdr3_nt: TGTGCCAGCTCTACTAGACCCCTGGGCCTAAATGAGCAGTTCTTC
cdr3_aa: CASSTRPLGLNEQFF

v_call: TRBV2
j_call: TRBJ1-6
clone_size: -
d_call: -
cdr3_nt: TGTGCCAGCAGTGAAGCGGAACAGAAGATCCGTGCTCTGACTTCACCCCTCCACTTT
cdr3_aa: CASSEAEQKIRALTSPLHF

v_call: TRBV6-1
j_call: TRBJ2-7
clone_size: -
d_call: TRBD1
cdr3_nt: TGTGCCAGCAGTGAAGCGCCGACAGGGCCTAACTACGAGCAGTACTTC
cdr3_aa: CASSEAPTGPNYEQYF

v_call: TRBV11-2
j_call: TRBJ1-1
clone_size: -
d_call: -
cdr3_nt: TGTGCCAGCAGCCCGAGGTGGACAGTACTCAACACTGAAGCTTTCTTT
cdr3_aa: CASSPRWTVLNTEAFF

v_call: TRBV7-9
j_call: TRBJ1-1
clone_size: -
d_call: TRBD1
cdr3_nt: TGTGCCAGCAGCCCAGGGGGCTGGACTGAAGCTTTCTTT
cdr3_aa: CASSPGGWTEAFF

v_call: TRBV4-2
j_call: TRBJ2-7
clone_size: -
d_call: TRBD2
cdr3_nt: TGTGCCAGCAGCCAAGAAGGGCTCGTCGGCGGGGGGGCCTACGAGCAGTACTTC
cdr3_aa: CASSQEGLVGGGAYEQYF

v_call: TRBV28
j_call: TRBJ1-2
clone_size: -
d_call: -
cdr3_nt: TGTGCCAGCAGAGACAGGTACTATGGCTACACCTTC
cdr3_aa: CASRDRYYGYTF

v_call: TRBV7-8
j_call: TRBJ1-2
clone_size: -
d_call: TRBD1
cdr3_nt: TGTGCCAGCAGCTTAGAGGGACAGTTTAACTATGGCTACACCTTC
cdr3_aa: CASSLEGQFNYGYTF

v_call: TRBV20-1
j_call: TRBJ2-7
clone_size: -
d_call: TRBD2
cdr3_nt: TGCAGTGCTAGTGGTTGGGGGACTAGCGGTTACGAGCAGTACTTC
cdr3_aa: CSASGWGTSGYEQYF

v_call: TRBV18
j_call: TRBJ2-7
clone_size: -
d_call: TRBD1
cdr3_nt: TGTGCCAGCTCAACACGGACAGGCGACGAGCAGTACTTC
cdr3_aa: CASSTRTGDEQYF

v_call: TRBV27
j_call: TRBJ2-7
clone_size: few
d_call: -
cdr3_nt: TGTGCCAGCAGTTCCGGGACATACTACGAGCAGTACTTC
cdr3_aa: CASSSGTYYEQYF

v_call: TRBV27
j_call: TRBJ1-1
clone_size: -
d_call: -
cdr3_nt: TGTGCCAGCAGTTTATCCAGAATGAACACTGAAGCTTTCTTT
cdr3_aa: CASSLSRMNTEAFF

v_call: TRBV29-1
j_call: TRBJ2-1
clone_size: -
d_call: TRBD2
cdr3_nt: TGCAGCGTTGAGAGGCGGGGGGGCCGGGGGAATGAGCAGTTCTTC
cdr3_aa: CSVERRGGRGNEQFF

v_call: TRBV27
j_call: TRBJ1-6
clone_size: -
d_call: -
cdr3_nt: TGTGCCAGCAGTTTATTTAGTTATAATTCACCCCTCCACTTT
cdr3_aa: CASSLFSYNSPLHF

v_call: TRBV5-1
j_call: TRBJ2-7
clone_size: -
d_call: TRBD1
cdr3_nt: TGCGCCAGCAGCCCCGGACAGGGTTACTACGAGCAGTACTTC
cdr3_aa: CASSPGQGYYEQYF

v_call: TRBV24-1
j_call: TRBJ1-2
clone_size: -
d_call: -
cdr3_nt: TGTGCCACCAGCGAGAACAGGGCCTGGAGTGGCTACACCTTC
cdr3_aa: CATSENRAWSGYTF

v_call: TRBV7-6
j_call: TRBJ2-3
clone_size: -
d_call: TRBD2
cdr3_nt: TGTGCCAGCAGCTTAGGTCACGTAGCGGGGGGTACCACAGATACGCAGTATTTT
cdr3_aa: CASSLGHVAGGTTDTQYF

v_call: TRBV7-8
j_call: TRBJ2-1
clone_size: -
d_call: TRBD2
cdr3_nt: TGTGCCAGCAGCTCATTTAGCGGGGATTACCCCTCCTACAATGAGCAGTTCTTC
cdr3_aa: CASSSFSGDYPSYNEQFF

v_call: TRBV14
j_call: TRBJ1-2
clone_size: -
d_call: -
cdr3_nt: TGTGCCAGCAGCAAGGACACTTCCTATGGCTACACCTTC
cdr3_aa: CASSKDTSYGYTF

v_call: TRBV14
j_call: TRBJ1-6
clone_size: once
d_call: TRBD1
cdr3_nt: TGTGCCAGCAGCCGGGGTAGGGGACAGGATAATTCACCCCTCCACTTT
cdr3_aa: CASSRGRGQDNSPLHF

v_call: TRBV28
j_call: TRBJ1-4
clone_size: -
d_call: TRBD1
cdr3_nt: TGTGCCAGCAGGATTGGGCGTGGGACAGGGCATGAAAAACTGTTTTTT
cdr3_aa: CASRIGRGTGHEKLFF

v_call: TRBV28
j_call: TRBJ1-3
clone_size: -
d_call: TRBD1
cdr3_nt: TGTGCCAGCTCGGTATCCGGGACAGGGGTCTCCTCTGGAAACACCATATATTTT
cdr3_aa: CASSVSGTGVSSGNTIYF

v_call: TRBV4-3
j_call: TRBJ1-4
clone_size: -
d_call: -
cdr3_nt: TGCGCCAGCAGTACAGGGACTGCGTATGAAAAACTGTTTTTT
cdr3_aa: CASSTGTAYEKLFF

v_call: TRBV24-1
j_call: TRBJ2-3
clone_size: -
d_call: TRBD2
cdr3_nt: TGTGCCACCAGTGATTTTCGCGGGGGGTGGACAGATACGCAGTATTTT
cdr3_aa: CATSDFRGGWTDTQYF

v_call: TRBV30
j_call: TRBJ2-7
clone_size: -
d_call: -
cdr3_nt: TGTGCCTGGAGGGGGGACAACTCCTACGAGCAGTACTTC
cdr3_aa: CAWRGDNSYEQYF

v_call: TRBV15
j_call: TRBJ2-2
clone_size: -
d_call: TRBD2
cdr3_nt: TGTGCCACCAGCAGTCCTAGCGGGGGGGCCGGCGGGGAGCTGTTTTTT
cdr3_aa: CATSSPSGGAGGELFF

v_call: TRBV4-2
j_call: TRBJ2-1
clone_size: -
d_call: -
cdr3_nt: TGTGCCAGCAGCCAAGCACAAGGCTCCTACAATGAGCAGTTCTTC
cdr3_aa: CASSQAQGSYNEQFF

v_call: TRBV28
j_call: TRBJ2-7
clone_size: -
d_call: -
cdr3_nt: TGTGCCAGCAGGACCCCGGGCGGGGCCGGGACCTACGAGCAGTACTTC
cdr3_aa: CASRTPGGAGTYEQYF

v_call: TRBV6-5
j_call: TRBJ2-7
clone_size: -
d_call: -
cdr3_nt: TGTGCCAGCAGTTTCGACCCCCTAAAACCCACGGGGGAGCAGTACTTC
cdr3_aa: CASSFDPLKPTGEQYF

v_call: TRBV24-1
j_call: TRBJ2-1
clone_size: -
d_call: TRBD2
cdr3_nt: TGTGCCACCAGTTTGGGGGGGGAGTACACGGGCAATGAGCAGTTCTTC
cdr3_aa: CATSLGGEYTGNEQFF

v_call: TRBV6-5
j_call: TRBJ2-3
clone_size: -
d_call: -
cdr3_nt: TGTGCCAGCGGGACCAGCGGCCCAGATACGCAGTATTTT
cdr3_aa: CASGTSGPDTQYF

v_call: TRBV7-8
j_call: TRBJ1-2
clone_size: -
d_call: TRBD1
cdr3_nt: TGTGCCAGCAGCCTTAGCCTGACAGGGGATGGCTACACCTTC
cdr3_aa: CASSLSLTGDGYTF

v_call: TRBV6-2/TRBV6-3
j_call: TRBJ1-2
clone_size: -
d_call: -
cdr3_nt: TGTGCCAGCAGTTACTTAGGGGGACGCTACACCTTC
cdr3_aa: CASSYLGGRYTF

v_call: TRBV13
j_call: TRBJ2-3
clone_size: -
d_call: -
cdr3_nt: TGTGCCAGCAGCTTATCTAGCAGAAGCCCCACAGATACGCAGTATTTT
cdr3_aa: CASSLSSRSPTDTQYF

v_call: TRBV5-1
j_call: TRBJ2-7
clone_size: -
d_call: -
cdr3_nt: TGCGCCAGCAGCTTGGACGTGGGGCCCGACGAGCAGTACTTC
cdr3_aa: CASSLDVGPDEQYF

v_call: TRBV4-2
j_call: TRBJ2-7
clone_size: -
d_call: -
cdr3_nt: TGTGCCAGCAGCCAAGATGACGCGCACAGACCTACCTACGAGCAGTACTTC
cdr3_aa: CASSQDDAHRPTYEQYF